This note documents a single TCR beta chain sequence. The data derive from a study of cytomegalovirus exposure and HLA in healthy donors. The CDR3 totals 16 residues. The germline CDR1 and CDR2 sequences are SEHNR and FQNEAQ (reference sequence). V was clipped by 3 bases and J by 2 bases; unmatched bases: 5. A multiplex PCR was run with 60 Vbeta primers and 13 Jbeta primers. The assay was immunoSEQ multiplex PCR, and TCRdb's table has in-frame clones only and misses some. Here the sample spans approximately 200,000 clones, 75% to 90% being singletons. The chain couples TRBV7-9 to TRBJ1-5, with 9 bases aligning to TRBD1. The sequence was collected from a woman aged 50 to 65 in good health and CMV-seropositive. The sample was PBMCs. The CDR3 spells CASSFARTGGNQPQHF. Here the CDR3 DNA reads TGTGCCAGCAGCTTCGCCCGGACAGGGGGCAATCAGCCCCAGCATTTT.